This is a list of T cell receptor beta chains from one sample in a study of T cells in Graves' hyperthyroidism and ophthalmopathy. MiXCR, run by TCRdb on the multiplex PCR reads, gives a single entry per CDR3 protein. The sample yields more than 450,000 distinct CDR3 sequences, 15% to 20% seen once. The sample taken for sequencing was blood. The receptors come from a man aged 40-55 years with Graves' ophthalmopathy. Each CDR3 is given with its conserved first and last residue. A D gene is named only where the DNA matches it firmly. Size tells how often a clone was seen (once, few, many) or the class of an expanded clone, and some rows leave it out.

-	-	TRBV7-9	TRBJ1-1	CASSLGLGDTHTEAFF	TGTGCCAGCAGCTTAGGTTTAGGGGACACCCACACTGAAGCTTTCTTT
-	few	TRBV30	TRBJ1-2	CAWRGAAGSYTF	TGTGCCTGGAGGGGTGCGGCGGGAAGCTACACCTTC
-	many	TRBV7-9	TRBJ2-2	CASSSTRITNTGELFF	TGTGCCAGCAGCTCGACACGGATAACGAACACCGGGGAGCTGTTTTTT
-	many	TRBV6-1	TRBJ1-4	CASSEVMTVVLLFF	TGTGCCAGCAGTGAAGTAATGACCGTAGTTTTACTGTTTTTT
-	-	TRBV6-1	TRBJ2-3	CASSEEGFTDTQYF	TGTGCCAGCAGTGAAGAGGGCTTCACAGATACGCAGTATTTT
TRBD2	many	TRBV28	TRBJ2-5	CASSSPPTSGRETQYF	TGTGCCAGCAGTTCCCCCCCGACTAGCGGGAGAGAGACCCAGTACTTC
TRBD1	few	TRBV9	TRBJ1-3	CASSAPRDRYSGNTIYF	TGTGCCAGCAGCGCGCCTCGGGACAGGTACTCTGGAAACACCATATATTTT
TRBD1	-	TRBV12-3/TRBV12-4	TRBJ1-2	CASSPGTVLINYGYTF	TGTGCCAGCAGTCCCGGGACAGTCCTAATTAACTATGGCTACACCTTC
TRBD2	-	TRBV5-1	TRBJ2-1	CASSTGLAGGPSYNEQFF	TGCGCCAGCAGCACGGGACTAGCGGGAGGGCCCTCCTACAATGAGCAGTTCTTC
-	-	TRBV18	TRBJ2-7	CASSPPAAYEQYF	TGTGCCAGCTCACCACCCGCTGCCTACGAGCAGTACTTC
-	-	TRBV20-1	TRBJ2-5	CSAPSGLTQETQYF	TGCAGTGCCCCGTCTGGGCTAACCCAAGAGACCCAGTACTTC
-	few	TRBV30	TRBJ2-7	CARSGSSYEQYF	TGTGCCCGATCCGGGTCCTCCTACGAGCAGTACTTC
-	-	TRBV28	TRBJ1-1	CASTQRRNTEAFF	TGTGCCAGCACCCAAAGGAGGAACACTGAAGCTTTCTTT
TRBD1	many	TRBV24-1	TRBJ2-5	CATSDRGTGGTQYF	TGTGCCACCAGTGACCGTGGGACAGGAGGGACCCAGTACTTC
-	few	TRBV27	TRBJ2-2	CASSLRRDARTGELFF	TGTGCCAGCAGTTTAAGGCGGGATGCGAGGACCGGGGAGCTGTTTTTT
-	many	TRBV20-1	TRBJ1-1	CSGARAGNTEAFF	TGCAGTGGGGCGCGGGCAGGGAACACTGAAGCTTTCTTT
TRBD1	-	TRBV7-2	TRBJ1-6	CASSLRDRSQSPLHF	TGTGCCAGCAGCCTTCGGGACAGATCTCAATCACCCCTCCACTTT